Listed here is a single TCR beta chain. Germline CDR1 SGHVS, CDR2 FNYEAQ. The length of the CDR3 is 15 residues. V was clipped by 5 bases and J by 1 base, with 13 bases between them. Produced via immunoSEQ multiplex PCR; TCRdb's table is partial and in-frame only. The table lists roughly 100,000 clones, approximately 96% of them singletons, with 0.2% to 0.25% in the top ten. This sample was included in a study of technical replicates of blood from several donors. The sequencing input was T cells isolated from PBMCs. J is TRBJ2-3 and V is TRBV7-6; D is possibly TRBD1 (5 bases). This receptor was obtained from a human donor in good health. CDR3 protein: CASSAWQGGTDTQYF. The CDR3 DNA sequence: TGTGCCAGCAGCGCCTGGCAGGGCGGCACAGATACGCAGTATTTT. The variable domain in full, with the rest retrieved from reference TRBV7-6 and TRBJ2-3, is GAGVSQSPRYKVTKRGQDVALRCDPISGHVSLYWYRQALGQGPEFLTYFNYEAQQDKSGLPNDRFSAERPEGSISTLTIQRTEQRDSAMYRCASSAWQGGTDTQYFGPGTRLTVL.